This T cell receptor (beta chain) is drawn from a study of T cells in Graves' hyperthyroidism and ophthalmopathy. RNA transcripts served as the template for amplifying TCR beta CDR3 regions. First-round RT-PCR targeting the TCR CDR3 was performed with the HTBI primer set. TCRdb itself ran the multiplex PCR reads through MiXCR, one entry per CDR3 protein. The table lists some 700,000 distinct CDR3 sequences, roughly 17% of them singletons, with 15% to 18% in the top ten. The sample holds many counts of this clonotype. CDR3 size: 17 residues. Germline CDR1 DFQATT, CDR2 SNEGSKA (reference sequence). The TCR originated in a man in his fifties or sixties with Graves' hyperthyroidism. The rearrangement uses TRBV20-1 and TRBJ2-3, with 7 bases matching TRBD1. Sequencing was carried out using blood. CDR3 region: CSARDTGEVRSTDTQYF. The CDR3, as DNA: TGCAGCGCAAGAGATACAGGGGAAGTAAGGAGCACAGATACGCAGTATTTT.